The clone carrying this T cell receptor beta chain was recorded many times. This entry comes from a study of T cells after yellow fever vaccination. TCRdb processed the 5' RACE reads anew with MiXCR; each CDR3 protein has one entry. This table has about 330,000 distinct CDR3 sequences, around 6.8% appearing once. Trimming removed 2 bases at V and 8 bases at J, with 16 bases between. CDR3 length: 15 amino acids. CDR1 is SEHNR, CDR2 FQNEAQ, per germline (reference sequence). V usage is TRBV7-9 and J usage is TRBJ2-1; D may correspond to TRBD1 or TRBD2 (5 bases each). Material: PBMCs, obtained 35 to 50 days after the first yellow fever vaccination. The TCR comes from a man younger than 30 who received the YFV17D yellow fever vaccine. The CDR3 DNA sequence: TGTGCCAGCAGCTTATCCGGGGCCCCCACCCATGAGCAGTTCTTC. Its protein product is CASSLSGAPTHEQFF.